This TCR beta chain was captured in a study of post-analysis software for immune sequencing data. Regarding the study as a whole: Patients had higher frequencies than controls of about 5 TRBV segments, including TRBV5-6, TRBV5-1 and TRBV20-1.

This CDR3 comprises 15 residues. From germline, CDR1 is KGHSH and CDR2 LQKENI. The V gene lost 3 bases and the J gene lost 1 base, with 12 bases spanning the gap. TCR beta libraries were prepared from cDNA with unique molecular identifiers. Via MiXCR, TCRdb re-called the PCR reads, giving one row per CDR3 protein. The repertoire holds roughly 540,000 distinct CDR3 sequences, with 30% to 40% as singletons. Concerning this clonotype itself: Antigen specificity is unknown.

The V gene is TRBV18, the J gene TRBJ1-1; D is ambiguous. This sequence originates from a girl aged 2-17 years with multiple sclerosis. Sequenced input: blood. As DNA, the CDR3 is TGTGCCAGCTCACCTCCGACGGTGAAGAACACTGAAGCTTTCTTT. Translating gives CASSPPTVKNTEAFF.